This section outlines one T cell receptor beta chain sequence together with its context. The CDR3 is made up of 14 amino acids. Germline assignment: CDR1 MNHEY and CDR2 SVGEGT. V shed 4 bases, J shed 3 bases, and the junction held 1 base outside the gene matches. Per the original data handling: Cell counts per sample came from amplifying reference gene primers. Produced via immunoSEQ multiplex PCR; TCRdb's table is partial and in-frame only. V, J and clone size were drawn from that table, and D and trimming were deduced from the DNA. The profile shows more than 250,000 clones, 89% of them singletons. This sample was included in a study of blood T cell repertoires in COVID-19. Overall study context: COVID-19 samples from acute and convalescent phases originated in the United States, Italy and Spain.

Input material: peripheral blood. The sequence was obtained from a man aged 18 to 30 who had recovered from COVID-19. The chain couples TRBV6-2 or TRBV6-3 to TRBJ1-5; 9 bases agree with TRBD1. CDR3 residues: CASSWDRVNQPQHF. The DNA of the CDR3 is TGTGCCAGCAGTTGGGACAGGGTCAATCAGCCCCAGCATTTT.